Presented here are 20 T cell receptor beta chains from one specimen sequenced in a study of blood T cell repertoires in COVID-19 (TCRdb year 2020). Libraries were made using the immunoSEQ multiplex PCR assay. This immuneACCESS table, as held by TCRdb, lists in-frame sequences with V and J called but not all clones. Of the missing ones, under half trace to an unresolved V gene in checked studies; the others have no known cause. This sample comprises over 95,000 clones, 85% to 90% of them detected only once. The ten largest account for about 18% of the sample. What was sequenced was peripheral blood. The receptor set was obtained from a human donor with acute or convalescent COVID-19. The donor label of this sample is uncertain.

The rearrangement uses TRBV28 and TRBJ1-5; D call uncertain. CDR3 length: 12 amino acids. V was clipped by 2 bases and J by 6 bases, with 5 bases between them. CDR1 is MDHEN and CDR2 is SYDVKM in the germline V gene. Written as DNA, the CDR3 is TGTGCCAGCAGTTTAATCGGTCAGCCCCAGCATTTT. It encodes CASSLIGQPQHF.

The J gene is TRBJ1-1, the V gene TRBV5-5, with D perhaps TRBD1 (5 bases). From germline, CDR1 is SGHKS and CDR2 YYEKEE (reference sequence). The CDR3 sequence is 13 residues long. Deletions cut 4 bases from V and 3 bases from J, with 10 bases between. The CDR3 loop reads CASSPGGYTEAFF. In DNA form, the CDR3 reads TGTGCCAGCAGCCCGGGGGGGTACACTGAAGCTTTCTTT.

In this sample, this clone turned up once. The CDR3 loop is CASSRNAPGNPQETQYF. The CDR3 nucleotides read TGTGCCAGCTCACGGAATGCTCCGGGGAATCCCCAAGAGACCCAGTACTTC. The chain is built from TRBV18 and TRBJ2-5; a weak D match, TRBD2 (5 bases). Germline loops: CDR1 KGHSH, CDR2 LQKENI. The CDR3 spans 17 residues. Trimming stripped 4 bases from V and 1 base from J, with 19 bases between. Using reference TRBV18 and TRBJ2-5 for the parts outside the CDR3, the full variable domain is NAGVMQNPRHLVRRRGQEARLRCSPMKGHSHVYWYRQLPEEGLKFMVYLQKENIIDESGMPKERFSAEFPKEGPSILRIQQVVRGDSAAYFCASSRNAPGNPQETQYFGPGTRLLVL.

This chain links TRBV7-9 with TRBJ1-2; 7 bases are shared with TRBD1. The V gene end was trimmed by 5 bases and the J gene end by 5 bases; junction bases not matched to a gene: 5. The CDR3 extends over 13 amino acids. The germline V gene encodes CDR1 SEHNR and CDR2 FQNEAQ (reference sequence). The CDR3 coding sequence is TGTGCCAGCAGCCCCGGGACAGAGTATGGCTACACCTTC. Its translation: CASSPGTEYGYTF.

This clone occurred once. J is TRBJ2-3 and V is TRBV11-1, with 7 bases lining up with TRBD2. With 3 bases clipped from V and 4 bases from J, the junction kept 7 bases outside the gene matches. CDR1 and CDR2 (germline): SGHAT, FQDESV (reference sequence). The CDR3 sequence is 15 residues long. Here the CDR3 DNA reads TGTGCCAGCAGCTTGCGACTAGCTTTCCCAGATACGCAGTATTTT. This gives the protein CASSLRLAFPDTQYF.

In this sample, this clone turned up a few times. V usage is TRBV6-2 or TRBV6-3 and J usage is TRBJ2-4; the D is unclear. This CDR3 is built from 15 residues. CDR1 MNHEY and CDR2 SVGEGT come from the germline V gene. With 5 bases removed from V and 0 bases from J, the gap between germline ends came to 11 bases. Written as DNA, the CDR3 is TGTGCCAGCAGTATAAATAATTTAGCCAAAAACATTCAGTACTTC. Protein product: CASSINNLAKNIQYF.

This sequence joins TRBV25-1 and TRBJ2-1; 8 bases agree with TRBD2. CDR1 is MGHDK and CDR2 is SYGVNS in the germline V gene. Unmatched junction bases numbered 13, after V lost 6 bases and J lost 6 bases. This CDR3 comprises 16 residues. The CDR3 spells CASSRGGDWKFNEQFF. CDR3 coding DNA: TGTGCCAGCAGCCGGGGGGGGGATTGGAAATTCAATGAGCAGTTCTTC.

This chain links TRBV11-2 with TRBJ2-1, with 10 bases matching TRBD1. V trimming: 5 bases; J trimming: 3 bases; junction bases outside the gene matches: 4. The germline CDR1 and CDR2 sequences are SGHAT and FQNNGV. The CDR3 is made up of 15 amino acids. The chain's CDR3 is CASSQGQGIYNEQFF. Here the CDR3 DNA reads TGTGCCAGCAGCCAGGGACAGGGGATCTACAATGAGCAGTTCTTC.

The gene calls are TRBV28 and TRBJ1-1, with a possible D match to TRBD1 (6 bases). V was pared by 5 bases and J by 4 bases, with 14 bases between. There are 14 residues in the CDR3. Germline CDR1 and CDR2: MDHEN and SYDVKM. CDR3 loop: CASSLQGSGTEAFF. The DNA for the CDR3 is TGTGCCAGCAGTCTACAGGGTAGTGGCACTGAAGCTTTCTTT.

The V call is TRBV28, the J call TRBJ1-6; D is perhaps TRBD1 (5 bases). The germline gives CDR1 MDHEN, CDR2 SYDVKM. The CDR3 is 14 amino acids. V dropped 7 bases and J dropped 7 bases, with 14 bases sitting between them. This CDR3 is CASTTGFLNSPLHF. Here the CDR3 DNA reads TGTGCCAGCACTACAGGATTCTTAAATTCACCCCTCCACTTT. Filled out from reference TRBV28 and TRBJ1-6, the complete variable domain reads DVKVTQSSRYLVKRTGEKVFLECVQDMDHENMFWYRQDPGLGLRLIYFSYDVKMKEKGDIPEGYSVSREKKERFSLILESASTNQTSMYLCASTTGFLNSPLHFGNGTRLTVT.

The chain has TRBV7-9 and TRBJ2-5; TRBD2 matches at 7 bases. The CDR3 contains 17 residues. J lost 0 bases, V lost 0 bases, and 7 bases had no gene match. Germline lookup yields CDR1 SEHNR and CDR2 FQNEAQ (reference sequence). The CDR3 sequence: CASSLASSGYYQETQYF. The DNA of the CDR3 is TGTGCCAGCAGCTTAGCCTCTAGCGGATATTACCAAGAGACCCAGTACTTC.

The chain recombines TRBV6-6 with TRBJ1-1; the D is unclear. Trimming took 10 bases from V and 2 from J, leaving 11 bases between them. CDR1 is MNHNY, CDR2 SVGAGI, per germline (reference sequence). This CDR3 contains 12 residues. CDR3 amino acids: CATGSGNTEAFF. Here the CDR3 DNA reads TGTGCCACCGGGTCTGGTAACACTGAAGCTTTCTTT.

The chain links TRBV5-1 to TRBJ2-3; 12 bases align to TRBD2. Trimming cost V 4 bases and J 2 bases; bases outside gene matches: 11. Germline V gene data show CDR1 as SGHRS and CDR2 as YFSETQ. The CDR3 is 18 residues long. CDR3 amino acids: CASSRLPTSGGNTDTQYF. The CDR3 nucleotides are TGCGCCAGCAGCCGCCTACCGACTAGCGGGGGCAACACAGATACGCAGTATTTT.

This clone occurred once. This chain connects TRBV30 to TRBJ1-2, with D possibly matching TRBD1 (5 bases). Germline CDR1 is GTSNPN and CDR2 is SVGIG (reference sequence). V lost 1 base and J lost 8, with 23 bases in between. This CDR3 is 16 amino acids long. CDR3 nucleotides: TGTGCCTGGAGTGGTTTTTACGGCAGGGATTCAGTCGGCTACACCTTC. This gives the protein CAWSGFYGRDSVGYTF. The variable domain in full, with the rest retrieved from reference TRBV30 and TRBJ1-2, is SQTIHQWPATLVQPVGSPLSLECTVEGTSNPNLYWYRQAAGRGLQLLFYSVGIGQISSEVPQNLSASRPQDRQFILSSKKLLLSDSGFYLCAWSGFYGRDSVGYTFGSGTRLTVV.

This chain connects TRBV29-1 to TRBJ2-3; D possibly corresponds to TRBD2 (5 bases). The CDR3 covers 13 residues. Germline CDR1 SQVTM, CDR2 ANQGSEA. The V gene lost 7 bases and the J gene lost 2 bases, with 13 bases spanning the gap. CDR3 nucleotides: TGCAGCGCTGCAGCGGAGCCCACAGATACGCAGTATTTT. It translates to CSAAAEPTDTQYF.

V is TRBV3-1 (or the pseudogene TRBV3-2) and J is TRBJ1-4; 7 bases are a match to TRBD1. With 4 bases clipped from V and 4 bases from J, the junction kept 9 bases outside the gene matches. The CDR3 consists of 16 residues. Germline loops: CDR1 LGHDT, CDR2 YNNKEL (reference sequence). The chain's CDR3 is CASSLGDRALNEKLFF. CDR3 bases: TGTGCCAGCAGCCTCGGGGACAGAGCCCTTAATGAAAAACTGTTTTTT.

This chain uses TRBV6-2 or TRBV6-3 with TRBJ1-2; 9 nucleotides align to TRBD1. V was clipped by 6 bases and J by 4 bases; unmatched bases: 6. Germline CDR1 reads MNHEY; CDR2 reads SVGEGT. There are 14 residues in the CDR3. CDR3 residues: CASSRTGGVYGYTF. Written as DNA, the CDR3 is TGTGCCAGCAGCCGAACAGGGGGCGTCTATGGCTACACCTTC.

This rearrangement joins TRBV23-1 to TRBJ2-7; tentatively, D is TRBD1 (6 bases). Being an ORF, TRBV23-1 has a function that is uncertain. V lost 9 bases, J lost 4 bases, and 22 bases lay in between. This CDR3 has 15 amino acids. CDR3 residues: CARRPGGQSRYEQYF. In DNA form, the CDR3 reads TGCGCCAGAAGACCCGGAGGACAGAGCAGATACGAGCAGTACTTC.

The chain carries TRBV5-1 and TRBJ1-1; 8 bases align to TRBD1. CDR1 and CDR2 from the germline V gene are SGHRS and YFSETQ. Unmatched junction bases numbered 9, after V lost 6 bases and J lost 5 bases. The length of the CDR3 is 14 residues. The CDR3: CASTAGTGYTEAFF. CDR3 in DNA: TGCGCCAGCACTGCCGGGACAGGATATACTGAAGCTTTCTTT. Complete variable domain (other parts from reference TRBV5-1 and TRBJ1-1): KAGVTQTPRYLIKTRGQQVTLSCSPISGHRSVSWYQQTPGQGLQFLFEYFSETQRNKGNFPGRFSGRQFSNSRSEMNVSTLELGDSALYLCASTAGTGYTEAFFGQGTRLTVV.

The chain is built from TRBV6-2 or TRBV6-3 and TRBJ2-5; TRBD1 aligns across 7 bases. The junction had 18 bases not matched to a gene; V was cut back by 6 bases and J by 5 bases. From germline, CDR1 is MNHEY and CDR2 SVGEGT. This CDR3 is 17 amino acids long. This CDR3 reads CASSLLDPRQGGETQYF. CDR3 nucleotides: TGTGCCAGCAGCCTACTCGATCCCCGACAGGGTGGCGAGACCCAGTACTTC.